A single sample is the source of the 17 T cell receptor beta chains below, sequenced in a study of monozygotic twins with inflammatory bowel disease (dated by TCRdb to the late 2010s). Library generation was performed with 5' RACE. Sequencer: Illumina HiSeq 2500. Reads reprocessed by TCRdb are summarized as one entry per CDR3 protein sequence, and DNA is absent. This sample's table has entries for some 330,000 distinct CDR3 sequences. The ten top clones hold 5.6% of the sample. Sequenced: blood. The receptors were sampled from a human donor with ulcerative colitis or Crohn's disease, or a healthy co-twin of an affected twin (not recorded which).

The rearrangement links TRBV14 to TRBJ1-1; TCRdb picks TRBD1, but there is no DNA to check that call. The germline gives CDR1 SGHDN, CDR2 FVKESK. This CDR3 is built from 16 residues. The CDR3 is CASSQDLGQVNTEAFF. The full variable domain, its missing parts supplied by reference TRBV14 and TRBJ1-1, is EAGVTQFPSHSVIEKGQTVTLRCDPISGHDNLYWYRRVMGKEIKFLLHFVKESKQDESGMPNNRFLAERTGGTYSTLKVQPAELEDSGVYFCASSQDLGQVNTEAFFGQGTRLTVV.

The CDR3 loop is CASSSNRGALGYTF. The chain employs TRBV7-2 and TRBJ1-2; no DNA is available, so the TRBD1 call from TCRdb remains unchecked. Germline V gene data show CDR1 as SGHTA and CDR2 as FQGNSA. This CDR3 spans 14 amino acids.

This chain connects TRBV4-2 to TRBJ2-3; lacking DNA, the TRBD2 call made by TCRdb goes unchecked. This CDR3 is 16 amino acids long. CDR1 is LGHNA, CDR2 YNFKEQ, per germline. The CDR3 spells CASSGRRGGRTDTQYF.

The chain combines TRBV13 with TRBJ1-6; lacking DNA, the TRBD1 call made by TCRdb goes unchecked. The CDR3 length is 17 residues. Germline lookup yields CDR1 PRHDT and CDR2 FYEKMQ (reference sequence). CDR3 loop: CASSLGQGRTYNSPLHF.

This chain joins TRBV20-1 and TRBJ2-5; TCRdb proposes TRBD1, but this gene call is untestable without DNA. CDR1 and CDR2 (germline): DFQATT, SNEGSKA (reference sequence). CDR3 size: 15 residues. CDR3 sequence: CSARSGTVFLETQYF.

The chain uses TRBV5-1 and TRBJ2-2; the TCRdb D gene call, TRBD1, has no DNA to confirm it. The CDR3 loop spans 15 amino acids. Germline loops: CDR1 SGHRS, CDR2 YFSETQ. This CDR3 reads CASSHGTASTRELFF.

The chain uses TRBV14 and TRBJ1-1; without DNA, the TCRdb call of TRBD1 cannot be checked. The CDR3 sequence is 15 residues long. Germline-derived CDR1 and CDR2 are SGHDN and FVKESK. The CDR3: CASSHTQGKNTEAFF.

The chain carries TRBV7-7 and TRBJ2-1. Germline assignment: CDR1 SSHAT and CDR2 FNYEAQ (reference sequence). This CDR3 has 11 amino acids. The CDR3 protein is CAISNRQEQFF.

The J gene is TRBJ2-1, the V gene TRBV11-1; TCRdb lists TRBD1, though no DNA is available to test this call. Germline-derived CDR1 and CDR2 are SGHAT and FQDESV (reference sequence). This CDR3 spans 20 amino acids. The CDR3 spells CASSPWGGRLTLGSYNEQFF.

The chain carries TRBV7-2 and TRBJ2-1; TCRdb's assignment of TRBD1 cannot be checked, as there is no DNA. CDR1 and CDR2 from the germline V gene are SGHTA and FQGNSA. There are 15 residues in the CDR3. CDR3 residues: CASSLAQGAYNEQFF.

The rearrangement joins TRBV5-1 to TRBJ2-7; without DNA, the TCRdb call of TRBD2 cannot be checked. Germline CDR1 is SGHRS and CDR2 is YFSETQ. This CDR3 comprises 17 residues. The CDR3 is CASSLRVAADLSYEQYF.

This sequence joins TRBV29-1 and TRBJ2-3; there is no DNA to check the TCRdb D call of TRBD1. The CDR3 runs 15 residues. The germline V gene encodes CDR1 SQVTM and CDR2 ANQGSEA. CDR3: CSVLGGRGGTDTQYF.

This sequence joins TRBV4-1 and TRBJ2-7. The germline V gene encodes CDR1 MGHRA and CDR2 YSYEKL. The CDR3 totals 14 residues. CDR3 region: CASSQDRLNYEQYF.

The V call is TRBV7-7, the J call TRBJ2-5; TCRdb reports TRBD2, a call that lacks DNA to check it against. The CDR3 loop spans 15 amino acids. Germline V gene data show CDR1 as SSHAT and CDR2 as FNYEAQ (reference sequence). CDR3 in amino acids: CASSQGLGEEETQYF. Together with reference TRBV7-7 and TRBJ2-5, the CDR3 gives the full variable domain: GAGVSQSPRYKVTKRGQDVTLRCDPISSHATLYWYQQALGQGPEFLTYFNYEAQPDKSGLPSDRFSAERPEGSISTLTIQRTEQRDSAMYRCASSQGLGEEETQYFGPGTRLLVL.

The chain employs TRBV24-1 and TRBJ2-2; TCRdb selects TRBD1, and the lack of DNA leaves this call unchecked. This CDR3 contains 15 residues. Germline V gene data show CDR1 as KGHDR and CDR2 as SFDVKD. The CDR3 is CAIGSGSRGPGELFF.

This chain uses TRBV7-2 with TRBJ1-4; the D call of TRBD1 rests on TCRdb alone, since no DNA is present to check it. This CDR3 spans 15 amino acids. Germline V lookup: CDR1 SGHTA, CDR2 FQGNSA. CDR3 residues: CASSPMIGQGGKLFF.

J is TRBJ2-1 and V is TRBV28. This CDR3 is 14 amino acids long. Germline CDR1 MDHEN, CDR2 SYDVKM. CDR3 residues: CASSHRGRNNEQFF.